This T cell receptor (beta chain) was identified during a study of blood T cell repertoires in COVID-19. For the study at large: Sources were T cells, B-cell-depleted T cells, or PBMCs; the material itself was cDNA or gDNA.

V shed 5 bases and J 5 bases; nucleotides not matched to a gene: 6. CDR1 is MNHEY, CDR2 SVGAGI, per germline. This CDR3 region has 13 residues. Those who participated ranged in age from roughly 18 to 90 years and resided in roughly 26 US areas. Cohort assignment relied on participant-reported clinical history. The authors' processing: Counts of nucleated cells, estimated from reference gene primer amplification, were obtained. Only in-frame clones appear in the TCRdb table, and some are missing; sequencing was by immunoSEQ multiplex PCR. That table is the source of V, J and clone size, and D and trimming were worked out from the DNA. The profile covers some 350,000 clones, with 70% to 90% appearing a single time and about 5% taken by the ten largest.

This chain joins TRBV6-5 and TRBJ2-7; TRBD1 agrees at 7 bases. Sequencing was performed on PBMCs or T cells enriched from blood (not recorded which). This TCR came from a woman in her 30s who had recovered from COVID-19. The CDR3 is CASSRQGRNEQYF. CDR3 DNA: TGTGCCAGCAGTCGACAGGGTCGAAACGAGCAGTACTTC.